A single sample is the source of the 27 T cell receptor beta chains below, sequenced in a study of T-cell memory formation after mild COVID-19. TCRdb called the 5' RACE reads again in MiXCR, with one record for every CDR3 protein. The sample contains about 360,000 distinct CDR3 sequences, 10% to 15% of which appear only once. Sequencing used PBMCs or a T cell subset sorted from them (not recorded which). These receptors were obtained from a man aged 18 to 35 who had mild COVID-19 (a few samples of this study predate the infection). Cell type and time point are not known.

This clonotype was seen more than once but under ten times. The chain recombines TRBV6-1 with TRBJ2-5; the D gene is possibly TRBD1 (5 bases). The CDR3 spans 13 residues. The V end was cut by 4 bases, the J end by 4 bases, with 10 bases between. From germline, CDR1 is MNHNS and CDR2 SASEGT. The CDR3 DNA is TGTGCCAGCAGTGCAGGGTTATTAGAGACCCAGTACTTC. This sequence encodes CASSAGLLETQYF.

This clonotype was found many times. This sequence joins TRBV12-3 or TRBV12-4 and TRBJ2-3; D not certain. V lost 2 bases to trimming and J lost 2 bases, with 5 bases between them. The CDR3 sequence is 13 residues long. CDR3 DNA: TGTGCCAGCAGTTTAACGACCACAGATACGCAGTATTTT. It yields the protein CASSLTTTDTQYF.

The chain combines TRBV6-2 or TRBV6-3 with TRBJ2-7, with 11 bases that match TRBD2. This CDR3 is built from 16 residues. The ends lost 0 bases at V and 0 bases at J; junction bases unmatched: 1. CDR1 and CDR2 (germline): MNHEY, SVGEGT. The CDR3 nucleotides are TGTGCCAGCAGTTACTCGACTAGCGGGGTCTCCTACGAGCAGTACTTC. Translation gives CASSYSTSGVSYEQYF.

The CDR3 protein is CASRKLAGVRETQYF. For the CDR3, the DNA is TGCGCCAGCAGAAAACTAGCGGGAGTTAGAGAGACCCAGTACTTC. The rearrangement uses TRBV5-1 and TRBJ2-5; 11 positions agree with TRBD2. V lost 5 bases and J lost 4; bases outside the gene matches: 7. Germline loops: CDR1 SGHRS, CDR2 YFSETQ. This CDR3 comprises 15 residues.

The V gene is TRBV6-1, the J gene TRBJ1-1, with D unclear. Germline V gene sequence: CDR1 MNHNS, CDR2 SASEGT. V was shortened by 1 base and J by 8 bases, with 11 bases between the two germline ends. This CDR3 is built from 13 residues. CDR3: CASSEGRITEAFF. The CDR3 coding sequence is TGTGCCAGCAGTGAAGGCCGTATTACGGAAGCTTTCTTT.

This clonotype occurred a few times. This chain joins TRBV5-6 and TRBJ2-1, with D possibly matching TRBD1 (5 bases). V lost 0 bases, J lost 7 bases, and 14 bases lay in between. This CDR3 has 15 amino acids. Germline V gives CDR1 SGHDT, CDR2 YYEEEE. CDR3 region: CASSLGGQTWNEQFF. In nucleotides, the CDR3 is TGTGCCAGCAGCTTGGGGGGCCAAACGTGGAATGAGCAGTTCTTC.

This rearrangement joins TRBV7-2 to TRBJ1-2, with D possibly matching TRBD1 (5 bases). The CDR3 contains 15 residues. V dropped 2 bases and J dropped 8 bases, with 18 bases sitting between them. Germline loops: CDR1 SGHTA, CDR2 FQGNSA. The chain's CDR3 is CASSLNQGGSGGYTF. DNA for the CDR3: TGTGCCAGCAGCTTAAATCAGGGAGGATCGGGGGGCTACACCTTC.

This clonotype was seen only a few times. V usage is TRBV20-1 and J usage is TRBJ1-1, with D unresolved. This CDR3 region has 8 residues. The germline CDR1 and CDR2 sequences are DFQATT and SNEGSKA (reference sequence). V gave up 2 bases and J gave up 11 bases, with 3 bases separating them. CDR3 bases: TGCAGTGCTAGAAATGCTTTCTTT. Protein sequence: CSARNAFF.

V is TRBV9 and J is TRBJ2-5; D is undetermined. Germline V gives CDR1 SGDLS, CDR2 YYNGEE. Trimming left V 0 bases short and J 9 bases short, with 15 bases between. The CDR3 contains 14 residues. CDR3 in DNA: TGTGCCAGCAGCGTAGACCAGGTCAAGAGACCCCAGTACTTC. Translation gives CASSVDQVKRPQYF.

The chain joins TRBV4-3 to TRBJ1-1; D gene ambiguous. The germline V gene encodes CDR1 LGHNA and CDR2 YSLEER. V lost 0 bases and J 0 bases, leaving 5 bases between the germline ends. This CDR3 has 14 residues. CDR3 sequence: CASSQEHMNTEAFF. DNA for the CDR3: TGCGCCAGCAGCCAAGAGCATATGAACACTGAAGCTTTCTTT.

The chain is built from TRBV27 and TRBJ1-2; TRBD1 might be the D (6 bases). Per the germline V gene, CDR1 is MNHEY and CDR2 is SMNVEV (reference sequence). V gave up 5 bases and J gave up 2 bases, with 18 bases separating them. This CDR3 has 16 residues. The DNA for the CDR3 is TGTGCCAGCAGTCCCCACGCCCGGACAGAGAACTATGGCTACACCTTC. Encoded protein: CASSPHARTENYGYTF.

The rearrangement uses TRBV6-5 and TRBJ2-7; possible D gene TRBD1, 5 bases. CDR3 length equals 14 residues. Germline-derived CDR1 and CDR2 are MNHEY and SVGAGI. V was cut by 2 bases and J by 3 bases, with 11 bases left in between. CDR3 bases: TGTGCCAGCAGTTACCAACAGGTTGGCTACGAGCAGTACGTC. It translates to CASSYQQVGYEQYV.

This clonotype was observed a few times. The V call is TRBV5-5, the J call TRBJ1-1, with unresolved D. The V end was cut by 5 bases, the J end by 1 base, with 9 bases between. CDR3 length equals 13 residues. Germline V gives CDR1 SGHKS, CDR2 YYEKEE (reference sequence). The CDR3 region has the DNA TGTGCCAGCAGTAAGGGCCCGAACACTGAAGCTTTCTTT. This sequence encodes CASSKGPNTEAFF.

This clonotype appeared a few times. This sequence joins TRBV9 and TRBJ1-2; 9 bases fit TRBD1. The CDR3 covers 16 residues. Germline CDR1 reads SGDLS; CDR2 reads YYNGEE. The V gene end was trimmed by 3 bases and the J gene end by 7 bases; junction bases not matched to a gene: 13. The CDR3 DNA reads TGTGCCAGCAGCGCCTCCCGAGGGACAGGGACCGGTGGCTACACCTTC. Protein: CASSASRGTGTGGYTF.

CDR3 sequence reads: CASSLMGGGETQYF. CDR3 sequence (DNA): TGTGCCAGCAGCCTGATGGGGGGGGGTGAGACCCAGTACTTC. This chain links TRBV7-2 with TRBJ2-5; 7 bases are shared with TRBD2. This CDR3 is built from 14 residues. V lost 5 bases and J lost 5; bases outside the gene matches: 8. Germline CDR1 and CDR2: SGHTA and FQGNSA. Variable domain in full (rest from reference TRBV7-2 and TRBJ2-5): GAGVSQSPSNKVTEKGKDVELRCDPISGHTALYWYRQSLGQGLEFLIYFQGNSAPDKSGLPSDRFSAERTGGSVSTLTIQRTQQEDSAVYLCASSLMGGGETQYFGPGTRLLVL.

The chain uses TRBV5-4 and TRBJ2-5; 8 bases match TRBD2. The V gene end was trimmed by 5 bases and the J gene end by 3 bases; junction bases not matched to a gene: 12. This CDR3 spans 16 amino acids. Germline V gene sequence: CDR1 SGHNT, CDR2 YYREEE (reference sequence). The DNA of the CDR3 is TGTGCCAGCAGTACCGGGAGGGGCCAACTGAAAGAGACCCAGTACTTC. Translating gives CASSTGRGQLKETQYF.

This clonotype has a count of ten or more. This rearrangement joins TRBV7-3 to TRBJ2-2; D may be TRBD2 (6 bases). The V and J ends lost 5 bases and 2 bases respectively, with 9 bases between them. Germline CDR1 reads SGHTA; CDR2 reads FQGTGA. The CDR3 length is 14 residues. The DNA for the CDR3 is TGTGCCAGCAGCCCCGGGGGAAACACCGGGGAGCTGTTTTTT. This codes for CASSPGGNTGELFF.

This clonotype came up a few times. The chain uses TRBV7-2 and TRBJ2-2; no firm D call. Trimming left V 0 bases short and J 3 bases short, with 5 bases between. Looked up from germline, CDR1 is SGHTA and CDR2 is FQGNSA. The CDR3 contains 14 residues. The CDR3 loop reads CASSLAIDTGELFF. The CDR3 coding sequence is TGTGCCAGCAGCTTAGCCATAGACACCGGGGAGCTGTTTTTT.

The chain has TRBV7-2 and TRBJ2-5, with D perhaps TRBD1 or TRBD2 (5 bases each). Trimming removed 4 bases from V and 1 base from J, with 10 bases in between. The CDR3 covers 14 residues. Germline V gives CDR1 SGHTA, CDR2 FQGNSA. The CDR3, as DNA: TGTGCCAGCAGCTCGGGGCCCGGCCAAGAGACCCAGTACTTC. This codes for CASSSGPGQETQYF.

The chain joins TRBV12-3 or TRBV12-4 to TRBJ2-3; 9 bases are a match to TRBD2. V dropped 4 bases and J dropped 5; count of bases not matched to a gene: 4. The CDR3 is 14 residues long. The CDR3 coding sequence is TGTGCCAGCAGTTATTGGCGGGAGGGAGATACGCAGTATTTT. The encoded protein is CASSYWREGDTQYF.

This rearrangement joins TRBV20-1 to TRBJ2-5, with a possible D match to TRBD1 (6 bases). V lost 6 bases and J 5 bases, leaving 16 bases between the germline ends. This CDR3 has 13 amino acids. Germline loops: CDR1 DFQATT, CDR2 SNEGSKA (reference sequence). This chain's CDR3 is CSAHSTGRETQYF. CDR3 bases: TGCAGTGCCCATTCTACAGGGCGGGAGACCCAGTACTTC.

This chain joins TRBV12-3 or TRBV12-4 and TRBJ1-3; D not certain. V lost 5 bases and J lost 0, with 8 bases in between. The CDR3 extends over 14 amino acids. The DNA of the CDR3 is TGTGCCAGCAGTCCCTGGGACTCTGGAAACACCATATATTTT. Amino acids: CASSPWDSGNTIYF.

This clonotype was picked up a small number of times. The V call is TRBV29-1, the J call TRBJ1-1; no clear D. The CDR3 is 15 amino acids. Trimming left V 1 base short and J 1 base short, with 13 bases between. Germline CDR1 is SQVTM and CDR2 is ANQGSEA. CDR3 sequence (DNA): TGCAGCGTTGAAGGAGACGGATTTAAGAACACTGAAGCTTTCTTT. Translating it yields CSVEGDGFKNTEAFF.

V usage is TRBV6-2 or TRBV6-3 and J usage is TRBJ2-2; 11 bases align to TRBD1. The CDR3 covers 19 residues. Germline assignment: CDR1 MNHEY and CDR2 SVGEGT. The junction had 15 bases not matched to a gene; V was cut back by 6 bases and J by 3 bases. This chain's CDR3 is CASRPGTGGFSRYTGELFF. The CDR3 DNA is TGTGCCAGCAGGCCCGGGACAGGGGGATTTTCCCGATACACCGGGGAGCTGTTTTTT.

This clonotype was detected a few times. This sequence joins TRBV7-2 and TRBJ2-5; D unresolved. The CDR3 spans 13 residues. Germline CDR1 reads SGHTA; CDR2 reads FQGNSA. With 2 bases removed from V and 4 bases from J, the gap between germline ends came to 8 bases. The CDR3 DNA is TGTGCCAGCAGCTTAATGGCTATAGAGACCCAGTACTTC. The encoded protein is CASSLMAIETQYF.

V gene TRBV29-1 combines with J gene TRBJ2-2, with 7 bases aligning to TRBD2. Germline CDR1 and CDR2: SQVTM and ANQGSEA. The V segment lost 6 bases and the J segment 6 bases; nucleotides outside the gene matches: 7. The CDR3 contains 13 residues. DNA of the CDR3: TGCAGCGTGAGCGGGGTTGGTGCCGGGGAGCTGTTTTTT. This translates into CSVSGVGAGELFF.

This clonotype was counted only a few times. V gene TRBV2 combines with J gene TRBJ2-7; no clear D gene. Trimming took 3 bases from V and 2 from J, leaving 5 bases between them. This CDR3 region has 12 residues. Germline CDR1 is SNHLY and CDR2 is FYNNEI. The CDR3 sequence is CASSEQAYEQYV. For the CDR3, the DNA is TGTGCCAGCAGTGAGCAGGCCTACGAGCAGTACGTC.